What follows are 23 T cell receptor beta chains derived from one specimen sequenced in a study of cytomegalovirus exposure and HLA in healthy donors. The primer mix had 60 Vbeta and 13 Jbeta primers. Sequencing used immunoSEQ multiplex PCR; TCRdb keeps in-frame clones, though not all of them. The table has about 82,000 clones, around 83% seen once. Sequenced: PBMCs. Source of these receptors: a man aged 65 to 85 in good health and CMV-seropositive.

CDR3 region: CASSPRTAGLDYGYTF. The CDR3 DNA sequence: TGCGCCAGCAGCCCACGGACAGCCGGTTTGGACTATGGCTACACCTTC. The gene calls are TRBV5-1 and TRBJ1-2; a weak D match, TRBD1 (6 bases). The V end lost 4 bases, the J end lost 3 bases, and 19 bases lay between the germline ends. This CDR3 has 16 residues. Per germline, CDR1 SGHRS and CDR2 YFSETQ.

The rearrangement joins TRBV7-2 to TRBJ2-1, with TRBD1 identical over 10 bases. V shed 6 bases and J 2 bases; nucleotides not matched to a gene: 4. The CDR3 length is 15 residues. Per the germline V gene, CDR1 is SGHTA and CDR2 is FQGNSA. CDR3 DNA sequence: TGTGCCAGCAGTCTAGACAGGGGGCCCTACAATGAGCAGTTCTTC. Translating it yields CASSLDRGPYNEQFF.

This clone was seen once. This sequence joins TRBV11-2 and TRBJ1-2; TRBD1 might be the D (5 bases). This CDR3 has 14 residues. Germline assignment: CDR1 SGHAT and CDR2 FQNNGV. V dropped 0 bases and J dropped 3 bases, with 8 bases sitting between them. The chain's CDR3 is CASSLEDTYYGYTF. CDR3 coding DNA: TGTGCCAGCAGCTTAGAGGACACTTACTATGGCTACACCTTC.

The rearrangement joins TRBV7-2 to TRBJ1-1, with D tentatively TRBD1 (6 bases). V was cut by 5 bases and J by 0 bases, with 13 bases left in between. Germline CDR1 is SGHTA and CDR2 is FQGNSA. The CDR3 extends over 15 amino acids. The CDR3 DNA is TGTGCCAGCAGCCTCCAACAGGGTATGAACACTGAAGCTTTCTTT. Its translation is CASSLQQGMNTEAFF.

This clone has a handful of counts. V and J are TRBV18 and TRBJ1-1, with 9 positions matching TRBD1. V was clipped by 3 bases and J by 7 bases; unmatched bases: 9. CDR1 and CDR2 from the germline V gene are KGHSH and LQKENI. CDR3 length: 15 amino acids. CDR3 sequence (DNA): TGTGCCAGCTCACCTAGGACAGGGGAGGCGGTTGAAGCTTTCTTT. Amino acids: CASSPRTGEAVEAFF.

V and J are TRBV6-5 and TRBJ2-3, with D perhaps matching TRBD1 (6 bases). The CDR3 is 14 residues long. Per germline, CDR1 MNHEY and CDR2 SVGAGI. V lost 0 bases to trimming and J lost 4 bases, with 8 bases between them. The CDR3 sequence is CASSYSEGADTQYF. CDR3 DNA sequence: TGTGCCAGCAGTTACTCAGAGGGGGCAGATACGCAGTATTTT.

The gene calls are TRBV6-5 and TRBJ2-6; 9 bases are a match to TRBD1. The CDR3 has 16 residues. V lost 0 bases, J lost 8 bases, and 5 bases stayed unmatched. Germline lookup yields CDR1 MNHEY and CDR2 SVGAGI. The CDR3 spells CASSYSSGQGSNVLTF. The CDR3 region has the DNA TGTGCCAGCAGTTACTCGTCGGGACAGGGATCCAACGTCCTGACTTTC.

This clone has just one count. The chain uses TRBV5-1 and TRBJ2-5; D remains unclear. The V end lost 0 bases, the J end lost 5 bases, and 17 bases lay between the germline ends. In germline, CDR1 is SGHRS, CDR2 YFSETQ. The CDR3 has 16 amino acids. CDR3: CASSLVSTESWETQYF. The DNA of the CDR3 is TGCGCCAGCAGCTTGGTCTCAACGGAGTCGTGGGAGACCCAGTACTTC. The complete variable domain, with remaining parts taken from reference TRBV5-1 and TRBJ2-5, reads KAGVTQTPRYLIKTRGQQVTLSCSPISGHRSVSWYQQTPGQGLQFLFEYFSETQRNKGNFPGRFSGRQFSNSRSEMNVSTLELGDSALYLCASSLVSTESWETQYFGPGTRLLVL.

The gene calls are TRBV5-4 and TRBJ2-4; maybe TRBD1 (6 bases). This CDR3 comprises 15 residues. V was trimmed by 2 bases and J by 7 bases, leaving 16 bases between them. CDR1 is SGHNT and CDR2 is YYREEE in the germline V gene (reference sequence). The CDR3 loop reads CASSLAWSRGNIQYF. CDR3 DNA: TGTGCCAGCAGCTTAGCTTGGAGCAGGGGTAACATTCAGTACTTC.

This chain links TRBV4-1 with TRBJ1-2; tentatively, D is TRBD1 (6 bases). The CDR3 sequence is 16 residues long. Germline CDR1 reads MGHRA; CDR2 reads YSYEKL. The V gene lost 8 bases and the J gene lost 7 bases, with 26 bases spanning the gap. The CDR3: CASLSGPGHDMGGYTF. The CDR3 nucleotides are TGCGCCAGCCTCTCCGGACCGGGACACGATATGGGTGGCTACACCTTC.

The chain is built from TRBV10-3 and TRBJ2-5; a weak D match, TRBD2 (5 bases). In germline, CDR1 is ENHRY, CDR2 SYGVKD. This CDR3 is 14 amino acids long. Trimming removed 5 bases at V and 1 base at J, with 11 bases between. The CDR3 loop is CAISKGEGQETQYF. The CDR3 nucleotides are TGTGCCATCAGTAAAGGCGAGGGCCAAGAGACCCAGTACTTC.

The chain links TRBV6-1 to TRBJ2-2; 8 bases are shared with TRBD1. V lost 9 bases and J lost 6; bases outside the gene matches: 9. The CDR3 consists of 14 residues. Germline V gives CDR1 MNHNS, CDR2 SASEGT. CDR3: CASAPMTGAGELFF. In DNA form, the CDR3 reads TGTGCCAGTGCCCCGATGACAGGGGCCGGGGAGCTGTTTTTT.

The chain links TRBV6-5 to TRBJ2-7; D might be TRBD1 (6 bases). Germline lookup yields CDR1 MNHEY and CDR2 SVGAGI. CDR3 length: 14 residues. The V end lost 4 bases, the J end lost 0 bases, and 10 bases lay between the germline ends. The DNA for the CDR3 is TGTGCCAGCAGTTCCCAGGGGCCCTCCTACGAGCAGTACTTC. Translating gives CASSSQGPSYEQYF.

This chain joins TRBV7-9 and TRBJ2-7; TRBD1 matches at 9 bases. Unmatched junction bases numbered 6, after V lost 5 bases and J lost 4 bases. CDR1 and CDR2 (germline): SEHNR, FQNEAQ (reference sequence). The CDR3 is made up of 14 amino acids. CDR3 nucleotide sequence: TGTGCCAGCAGCCCTGACAGGGGGATATACGAGCAGTACTTC. This sequence encodes CASSPDRGIYEQYF.

This chain connects TRBV19 to TRBJ1-4; perhaps TRBD1 as D (6 bases). The CDR3 runs 13 residues. The V gene's germline CDR1 is LNHDA and CDR2 SQIVND (reference sequence). The V end lost 7 bases, the J end lost 3 bases, and 9 bases lay between the germline ends. The CDR3 loop is CASKRQANEKLFF. The DNA for the CDR3 is TGTGCCAGTAAAAGACAGGCTAATGAAAAACTGTTTTTT.

The chain has TRBV27 and TRBJ1-2, with 8 bases that match TRBD1. V trimming: 5 bases; J trimming: 7 bases; junction bases outside the gene matches: 3. The V gene's germline CDR1 is MNHEY and CDR2 SMNVEV (reference sequence). The CDR3 covers 12 residues. The CDR3 nucleotides are TGTGCCAGCAGTCAACAGGGGGTTGGCTACACCTTC. It specifies CASSQQGVGYTF.

The V and J genes are TRBV18 and TRBJ1-1; maybe TRBD1 (6 bases). This CDR3 comprises 15 residues. From germline, CDR1 is KGHSH and CDR2 LQKENI. Trimming took 3 bases from V and 4 from J, leaving 15 bases between them. The CDR3 sequence is CASSPAGGGVTEAFF. The DNA of the CDR3 is TGTGCCAGCTCACCCGCGGGGGGCGGGGTCACTGAAGCTTTCTTT. The full variable domain, with the rest looked up from reference TRBV18 and TRBJ1-1, is NAGVMQNPRHLVRRRGQEARLRCSPMKGHSHVYWYRQLPEEGLKFMVYLQKENIIDESGMPKERFSAEFPKEGPSILRIQQVVRGDSAAYFCASSPAGGGVTEAFFGQGTRLTVV.

The chain recombines TRBV19 with TRBJ1-2, with D tentatively TRBD1 (5 bases). The germline V and J ends were trimmed by 6 bases and 8 bases, with 19 bases remaining between them. Looked up from germline, CDR1 is LNHDA and CDR2 is SQIVND (reference sequence). The CDR3 extends over 14 amino acids. The CDR3 sequence is CASRAGGQGTGYTF. The CDR3, as DNA: TGTGCCAGTAGGGCCGGTGGGCAGGGAACGGGCTACACCTTC. Full variable domain (outside the CDR3, taken from reference TRBV19 and TRBJ1-2): DGGITQSPKYLFRKEGQNVTLSCEQNLNHDAMYWYRQDPGQGLRLIYYSQIVNDFQKGDIAEGYSVSREKKESFPLTVTSAQKNPTAFYLCASRAGGQGTGYTFGSGTRLTVV.

The chain combines TRBV29-1 with TRBJ2-5, with D maybe TRBD1 (5 bases). The CDR3 is 14 residues long. Trimming removed 7 bases from V and 5 bases from J, with 20 bases in between. Germline CDR1 is SQVTM and CDR2 is ANQGSEA. The DNA for the CDR3 is TGCAGCGGAGTCAGGGTGCAAGTTGGGGAGACCCAGTACTTC. Its translation: CSGVRVQVGETQYF.

This CDR3 is CASSLSSGGPETQYF. The CDR3, as DNA: TGTGCCAGCAGCTTATCCTCCGGGGGGCCGGAGACCCAGTACTTC. The gene calls are TRBV11-3 and TRBJ2-5, with D possibly TRBD2 on 7 matching bases. Trimming left V 2 bases short and J 5 bases short, with 15 bases between. The CDR3 is 15 amino acids. The germline gives CDR1 SGHNT, CDR2 YENEEA.

The V call is TRBV9, the J call TRBJ1-1; no clear D. The V end lost 1 base, the J end lost 3 bases, and 7 bases lay between the germline ends. The CDR3 has 13 amino acids. CDR1 is SGDLS, CDR2 YYNGEE, per germline. The CDR3 nucleotides are TGTGCCAGCAGCGTAACGGGGTACACTGAAGCTTTCTTT. Protein: CASSVTGYTEAFF.

The V gene is TRBV18, the J gene TRBJ1-1, with D possibly matching TRBD1 (6 bases). This CDR3 region has 16 residues. Per germline, CDR1 KGHSH and CDR2 LQKENI. The V gene lost 1 base and the J gene lost 4 bases, with 16 bases spanning the gap. The CDR3 loop is CASSPQPGDVGTEAFF. The CDR3 DNA sequence: TGTGCCAGCTCACCACAGCCAGGGGACGTGGGCACTGAAGCTTTCTTT. The full variable domain, its missing parts supplied by reference TRBV18 and TRBJ1-1, is NAGVMQNPRHLVRRRGQEARLRCSPMKGHSHVYWYRQLPEEGLKFMVYLQKENIIDESGMPKERFSAEFPKEGPSILRIQQVVRGDSAAYFCASSPQPGDVGTEAFFGQGTRLTVV.

The rearrangement uses TRBV13 and TRBJ2-7; TRBD1 aligns across 8 bases. The CDR3 contains 14 residues. The germline CDR1 and CDR2 sequences are PRHDT and FYEKMQ (reference sequence). The ends lost 10 bases at V and 6 bases at J; junction bases unmatched: 14. For the CDR3, the DNA is TGTGCCACTCTGAAACAGGGGGAGAAAGGCGAGCAGTACTTC. Protein sequence: CATLKQGEKGEQYF.